What follows describes a single T cell receptor (beta chain). What it binds is not known. After removal of 3 bases from V and 13 bases from J, the junction contained 14 bases not matched to a gene. Germline CDR1 and CDR2: MGHRA and YSYEKL. CDR3 length: 15 amino acids. This entry is derived from a study of shared clonotypes between healthy human individuals. Points from the study as a whole: Apart from blood, nothing was sampled; tissue repertoires likely differ. Some naive CD4 clonotypes, 4% to 6%, turned up in common across a handful of donors.

Methods used by the authors: Because ImmunoSEQ provided only junction sequences with no quality scores, the filtering differed. The data were produced by immunoSEQ multiplex PCR, yet TCRdb's version contains in-frame clones alone and is incomplete. V, J and clone size reflect that table, while D and trimming were determined from the DNA. The profile covers around 2,100,000 clones, with about 95% appearing a single time and approximately 1% taken by the ten largest. Naive-designated CD8 cells lacked CD45RO, were positively enriched for CCR7, and omitted terminally differentiated effector memory CD45RA+ cells.

V gene TRBV4-1 combines with J gene TRBJ1-4; 7 positions agree with TRBD1. The sample comprised naive CD8+ T cells sorted from blood. The receptor was derived from a man between 18 and 35 years old in good health. The CDR3 reads CASSHQPGQSVGLFF. For the CDR3, the DNA is TGCGCCAGCAGCCACCAACCGGGACAGTCGGTCGGACTGTTTTTT.